The next 5 T cell receptor beta chains were all read from a single sample in a study of blood T cell repertoires in COVID-19. Assay: immunoSEQ multiplex PCR; the TCRdb copy retains only in-frame clones and omits some. The sample contains hundreds of thousands of clones, 65% to 90% of which appear only once. The specimen sequenced was peripheral blood. Receptors originate from a man aged 50-60 years with COVID-19, enrolled during active disease.

This clone appeared once. The rearrangement joins TRBV5-5 to TRBJ1-2; 10 nucleotides line up with TRBD1. Germline-derived CDR1 and CDR2 are SGHKS and YYEKEE (reference sequence). This CDR3 is built from 16 residues. V lost 4 bases, J lost 4 bases, and 10 bases stayed unmatched. The CDR3 bases are TGTGCCAGCAGCCAGGCACCGGGACAGGGGCGCTATGGCTACACCTTC. It is translated as CASSQAPGQGRYGYTF.

This chain links TRBV14 with TRBJ2-1, with 13 bases lining up with TRBD2. CDR3 length equals 19 residues. In germline, CDR1 is SGHDN, CDR2 FVKESK. V trimming: 4 bases; J trimming: 3 bases; junction bases outside the gene matches: 12. The CDR3 region has the DNA TGTGCCAGCAGCCCTCGGACAGGGACTAGCGGGACCAACTACAATGAGCAGTTCTTC. Translated, it gives CASSPRTGTSGTNYNEQFF. Full variable domain (remainder filled in from reference TRBV14 and TRBJ2-1): EAGVTQFPSHSVIEKGQTVTLRCDPISGHDNLYWYRRVMGKEIKFLLHFVKESKQDESGMPNNRFLAERTGGTYSTLKVQPAELEDSGVYFCASSPRTGTSGTNYNEQFFGPGTRLTVL.

This rearrangement joins TRBV18 to TRBJ1-5, with D perhaps TRBD1 (6 bases). Trimming shortened V by 6 bases and J by 2 bases, and 14 bases separated the two germline ends. Germline V CDR1 and CDR2: KGHSH, LQKENI. This CDR3 comprises 15 residues. The CDR3 DNA reads TGTGCCAGCTCTGCGGGGGGCCGGGGCAATCAGCCCCAGCATTTT. Protein product: CASSAGGRGNQPQHF.

The rearrangement joins TRBV5-1 to TRBJ2-3; maybe TRBD2 (6 bases). V was trimmed by 4 bases and J by 5 bases, leaving 17 bases between them. Germline V gene data show CDR1 as SGHRS and CDR2 as YFSETQ. The CDR3 runs to 15 residues. CDR3 nucleotide sequence: TGCGCCAGCAGCCACGGGTCTAGCGCGTTAGATACGCAGTATTTT. This sequence encodes CASSHGSSALDTQYF.

The chain has TRBV18 and TRBJ2-7; tentative D call: TRBD2 (6 bases). Trimming left V 2 bases short and J 7 bases short, with 24 bases between. Germline lookup yields CDR1 KGHSH and CDR2 LQKENI. The CDR3 loop spans 17 amino acids. The chain's CDR3 is CASSPALTTGVGGEQYF. CDR3 DNA sequence: TGTGCCAGCTCACCAGCACTTACCACGGGAGTGGGGGGAGAGCAGTACTTC. The complete variable domain, with remaining parts taken from reference TRBV18 and TRBJ2-7, reads NAGVMQNPRHLVRRRGQEARLRCSPMKGHSHVYWYRQLPEEGLKFMVYLQKENIIDESGMPKERFSAEFPKEGPSILRIQQVVRGDSAAYFCASSPALTTGVGGEQYFGPGTRLTVT.